The sample holds many counts of the clone carrying this TCR beta chain. Antigen: not known. The V and J ends lost 7 bases and 7 bases respectively, with 23 bases between them. This CDR3 spans 16 amino acids. The data derive from a study of T cells in Graves' hyperthyroidism and ophthalmopathy. Findings and limits, study-wide: Ophthalmopathy was identified by the model a median about 6.4 months ahead of onset. Most thyroid clonotypes expanded above 0.001 appeared in blood too.

Patients between 18 and 65 years old had hyperthyroidism, newly diagnosed and lasting under 2 months. Diagnoses were made from clinical symptoms, serum measures (thyroxine and TRAb), thyroid ultrasound and orbital computed tomography. Amplification targeted TCR beta CDR3 regions from RNA transcripts. The primer set for the first-round RT-PCR of the TCR CDR3 was HTBI. TCRdb re-called the multiplex PCR reads through MiXCR, storing one row per CDR3 protein. The sample shows fewer than 800,000 distinct CDR3 sequences, around 15% of them seen only once. The gene calls are TRBV12-3 or TRBV12-4 and TRBJ2-1; D not resolved. The sample comprised blood. The sequence was collected from a man in his late teens or twenties with Graves' hyperthyroidism. The CDR3 spells CASTPALVGPENEQFF. The CDR3 DNA reads TGTGCCAGCACCCCGGCGCTAGTAGGGCCAGAAAATGAGCAGTTCTTC.